This passage covers 15 T cell receptor beta chains from one sample sequenced in a study of T cell responses to AZD1222 COVID-19 vaccine. Clones were read by immunoSEQ multiplex PCR, and TCRdb kept only the in-frame ones, dropping some. The table shows about 120,000 clones, with more than 75% occurring only once. The sequences come from peripheral blood, collected 28 days after the second AZD1222 dose. The source is an adult who received the AZD1222 COVID-19 vaccine.

The chain links TRBV6-6 to TRBJ1-4; 7 bases agree with TRBD1. V dropped 6 bases and J dropped 8; count of bases not matched to a gene: 12. This CDR3 is built from 15 residues. Germline CDR1 MNHNY, CDR2 SVGAGI (reference sequence). For the CDR3, the DNA is TGTGCCAGCAGACCCGAGGGGACAGTAAGGGAAAAACTGTTTTTT. As protein: CASRPEGTVREKLFF.

In this sample, this clone turned up once. V and J are TRBV6-5 and TRBJ1-5; no definite D call. The germline V gene encodes CDR1 MNHEY and CDR2 SVGAGI. The germline V and J ends were trimmed by 4 bases and 2 bases, with 12 bases remaining between them. The CDR3 spans 15 residues. In DNA, the CDR3 is TGTGCCAGCAGTTTGGCGACTGCCGGCAATCAGCCCCAGCATTTT. Translating it yields CASSLATAGNQPQHF.

This clone was observed a single time. The chain has TRBV18 and TRBJ1-1; D possibly corresponds to TRBD1 (6 bases). The germline V and J ends were trimmed by 0 bases and 2 bases, with 10 bases remaining between them. Germline CDR1 reads KGHSH; CDR2 reads LQKENI. The CDR3 totals 15 residues. The CDR3: CASSPPTGYNTEAFF. DNA of the CDR3: TGTGCCAGCTCACCACCCACAGGGTATAACACTGAAGCTTTCTTT.

The rearrangement joins TRBV5-1 to TRBJ2-7, with D possibly TRBD1 on 5 matching bases. Germline lookup yields CDR1 SGHRS and CDR2 YFSETQ. Trimming stripped 1 base from V and 7 bases from J, with 9 bases between. The CDR3 is 12 residues long. This chain's CDR3 is CASSLKQGEQYF. The CDR3 bases are TGCGCCAGCAGCTTGAAGCAGGGAGAGCAGTACTTC.

This chain links TRBV7-8 with TRBJ2-7; D is uncertain. V lost 5 bases and J 6 bases, leaving 8 bases between the germline ends. Germline CDR1 is SGHVS and CDR2 is FQNEAQ. The CDR3 is made up of 11 amino acids. DNA for the CDR3: TGTGCCAGCAGCCAAATGGGCGAGCAGTACTTC. It codes for CASSQMGEQYF.

This chain joins TRBV19 and TRBJ2-5; 7 bases agree with TRBD1. V lost 3 bases and J lost 1; bases outside the gene matches: 8. Germline V gene data show CDR1 as LNHDA and CDR2 as SQIVND (reference sequence). The CDR3 loop spans 16 amino acids. The CDR3 nucleotides read TGTGCCAGTAGTATCGTGACAGGGTCTCGCCAAGAGACCCAGTACTTC. Encoded protein: CASSIVTGSRQETQYF.

The CDR3 bases are TGTGCCAGTAGTATAATACAGGGAGGTCCCCCGTACGAGCAGTACTTC. Its protein product is CASSIIQGGPPYEQYF. The gene calls are TRBV19 and TRBJ2-7; tentatively, D is TRBD1 or TRBD2 (6 bases each). Per the germline V gene, CDR1 is LNHDA and CDR2 is SQIVND (reference sequence). The V end lost 2 bases, the J end lost 4 bases, and 18 bases lay between the germline ends. The CDR3 has 16 residues.

The chain couples TRBV28 to TRBJ2-7; tentatively, D is TRBD1 (6 bases). Trimming pared 2 bases from V and 3 bases from J, leaving 14 bases between. The CDR3 consists of 15 residues. Germline CDR1 and CDR2: MDHEN and SYDVKM. The CDR3 spells CASSLGASTGYEQYF. The CDR3 DNA is TGTGCCAGCAGTTTAGGGGCCTCGACAGGCTACGAGCAGTACTTC.

This sequence joins TRBV3-1 (or the pseudogene TRBV3-2) and TRBJ1-6, with D possibly matching TRBD1 (5 bases). Germline V gene sequence: CDR1 LGHDT, CDR2 YNNKEL (reference sequence). Trimming took off 1 base at V and 9 bases at J, with 10 bases between the two ends. The CDR3 covers 14 residues. The CDR3 is CASSQGGVGSPLHF. The CDR3 coding sequence is TGTGCCAGCAGCCAAGGAGGGGTTGGTTCACCCCTCCACTTT.

V and J are TRBV5-1 and TRBJ2-7; TRBD1 agrees at 9 bases. The V gene end was trimmed by 2 bases and the J gene end by 2 bases; junction bases not matched to a gene: 2. The CDR3 is 14 residues long. Germline V CDR1 and CDR2: SGHRS, YFSETQ. The CDR3 DNA reads as TGCGCCAGCAGCTTCCGGGACAGGGCCTACGAGCAGTACTTC. Translating gives CASSFRDRAYEQYF.

The rearrangement joins TRBV6-1 to TRBJ1-2; D is unclear. Germline CDR1 and CDR2: MNHNS and SASEGT. V lost 1 base and J lost 7, with 16 bases in between. This CDR3 has 15 amino acids. The CDR3 coding sequence is TGTGCCAGCAGTGAAGGGATCCTCTGGGTTGGTGGCTACACCTTC. It is translated as CASSEGILWVGGYTF.

The rearrangement joins TRBV27 to TRBJ1-4; weak D call: TRBD1 (5 bases). Trimming removed 3 bases from V and 9 bases from J, with 17 bases in between. Germline lookup yields CDR1 MNHEY and CDR2 SMNVEV (reference sequence). This CDR3 spans 15 amino acids. The CDR3 bases are TGTGCCAGCAGTTTTGGGACGGATCCAGGGCAAAAACTGTTTTTT. Translating it yields CASSFGTDPGQKLFF.

The V gene is TRBV5-1, the J gene TRBJ2-7; no clear D gene. The germline CDR1 and CDR2 sequences are SGHRS and YFSETQ. V was cut by 0 bases and J by 3 bases, with 7 bases left in between. The CDR3 length is 13 residues. The CDR3 spells CASSLVPIYEQYF. The CDR3 DNA is TGCGCCAGCAGCTTGGTGCCAATCTACGAGCAGTACTTC.

CDR3 sequence: CASSLLGYEQYF. The CDR3 nucleotides are TGTGCCAGCAGCCTACTAGGGTACGAGCAGTACTTC. The genes are TRBV3-1 (or the pseudogene TRBV3-2) and TRBJ2-7, with D perhaps TRBD2 (5 bases). Germline V gene data show CDR1 as LGHDT and CDR2 as YNNKEL (reference sequence). The CDR3 is 12 amino acids. Trimming removed 4 bases from V and 4 bases from J, with 8 bases in between.

The chain carries TRBV5-1 and TRBJ2-7, with 13 bases lining up with TRBD2. Germline lookup yields CDR1 SGHRS and CDR2 YFSETQ. CDR3 length: 18 amino acids. J was trimmed by 4 bases and V by 2 bases; bases with no gene match: 12. Here the CDR3 DNA reads TGCGCCAGCAGCTTCCCCTACGGGACTAGCGGGATGTCGTACGAGCAGTACTTC. It encodes CASSFPYGTSGMSYEQYF.